Presented here are 15 T cell receptor beta chains from one specimen sequenced in a study of blood T cell repertoires in COVID-19. Clones were read by immunoSEQ multiplex PCR, and TCRdb kept only the in-frame ones, dropping some. The data show 350,000 to 400,000 clones, around 87% seen once. The specimen sequenced was PBMCs or T cells enriched from blood (not recorded which). The receptors come from a man between 35 and 55 years old in a cohort exposed to, infected with or recovered from COVID-19 (not recorded which).

The V and J genes are TRBV9 and TRBJ2-6; D uncertain. CDR1 is SGDLS, CDR2 YYNGEE, per germline. There are 17 residues in the CDR3. Trimming pared 0 bases from V and 0 bases from J, leaving 10 bases between. The DNA for the CDR3 is TGTGCCAGCAGCGTAGCTCCCCTTAGCTCTGGGGCCAACGTCCTGACTTTC. Its protein product is CASSVAPLSSGANVLTF.

The chain recombines TRBV28 with TRBJ2-6; D is perhaps TRBD1 (5 bases). Germline V gives CDR1 MDHEN, CDR2 SYDVKM. V lost 3 bases, J lost 2 bases, and 8 bases lay in between. This CDR3 contains 15 residues. The CDR3 loop reads CASSLARAGANVLTF. The CDR3 region has the DNA TGTGCCAGCAGTTTGGCCAGGGCTGGGGCCAACGTCCTGACTTTC.

The chain combines TRBV27 with TRBJ2-1, with 9 positions matching TRBD1. Trimming cost V 6 bases and J 0 bases; bases outside gene matches: 3. Germline lookup yields CDR1 MNHEY and CDR2 SMNVEV (reference sequence). This CDR3 comprises 15 residues. CDR3 in amino acids: CASRGDRASYNEQFF. The CDR3 bases are TGTGCCAGCAGGGGGGACAGGGCCTCCTACAATGAGCAGTTCTTC.

The V gene is TRBV5-1, the J gene TRBJ2-1; 8 bases align to TRBD2. Per the germline V gene, CDR1 is SGHRS and CDR2 is YFSETQ. This CDR3 comprises 15 residues. V trimming: 2 bases; J trimming: 7 bases; junction bases outside the gene matches: 8. The CDR3 reads CASSFGSGVGNEQFF. The DNA of the CDR3 is TGCGCCAGCAGCTTTGGTAGCGGGGTCGGTAATGAGCAGTTCTTC.

V gene TRBV5-4 combines with J gene TRBJ2-1, with TRBD1 matching 9 bases. The germline CDR1 and CDR2 sequences are SGHNT and YYREEE (reference sequence). Losses at the gene ends were 4 bases for V and 9 bases for J; bases not matched to a gene: 11. The CDR3 sequence is 15 residues long. The CDR3 DNA follows: TGTGCCAGCAGCGCCACACAGGGGGCGGTAGGTGAGCAGTTCTTC. Translation gives CASSATQGAVGEQFF.

This chain's CDR3 is CASRAQGSNQPQHF. Here the CDR3 DNA reads TGTGCCAGTAGGGCCCAGGGTAGCAATCAGCCCCAGCATTTT. The V gene is TRBV19, the J gene TRBJ1-5, with a weak D call TRBD1 (5 bases). Looked up from germline, CDR1 is LNHDA and CDR2 is SQIVND (reference sequence). The CDR3 totals 14 residues. Trimming stripped 6 bases from V and 0 bases from J, with 9 bases between.

This sequence joins TRBV10-2 and TRBJ1-5; 7 nucleotides align to TRBD1. The length of the CDR3 is 13 residues. Germline CDR1 is WSHSY and CDR2 is SAAADI. Germline trimming cut 5 bases from V and 6 bases from J; bases unmatched to any gene: 4. As DNA, the CDR3 is TGCGCCAGCAGTACTGACAGGGTTCAGCCCCAGCATTTT. Translation gives CASSTDRVQPQHF.

The V and J genes are TRBV28 and TRBJ1-1, with 7 bases that match TRBD1. Germline-derived CDR1 and CDR2 are MDHEN and SYDVKM. The trim removed 4 bases at V and 6 bases at J, leaving 11 bases unmatched. This CDR3 contains 15 residues. CDR3 DNA: TGTGCCAGCAGTTCCCCCTCAGGGGGGAGGCCTGAAGCTTTCTTT. Encoded protein: CASSSPSGGRPEAFF. The whole variable domain, remainder taken from reference TRBV28 and TRBJ1-1, is DVKVTQSSRYLVKRTGEKVFLECVQDMDHENMFWYRQDPGLGLRLIYFSYDVKMKEKGDIPEGYSVSREKKERFSLILESASTNQTSMYLCASSSPSGGRPEAFFGQGTRLTVV.

This clone has only a few counts. This chain connects TRBV3-1 (or the pseudogene TRBV3-2) to TRBJ2-6, with 7 bases aligning to TRBD1. Looked up from germline, CDR1 is LGHDT and CDR2 is YNNKEL (reference sequence). This CDR3 has 17 residues. J lost 0 bases, V lost 4 bases, and 6 bases had no gene match. The CDR3 region is CASSPLQGTSGANVLTF. CDR3 DNA: TGTGCCAGCAGCCCATTACAGGGGACCTCTGGGGCCAACGTCCTGACTTTC.

CDR3: CASSTDSKNTEAFF. In nucleotides, the CDR3 is TGTGCCAGCAGTACCGACAGCAAAAACACTGAAGCTTTCTTT. V and J are TRBV6-5 and TRBJ1-1; D perhaps matches TRBD1 (5 bases). The CDR3 is made up of 14 amino acids. V was shortened by 5 bases and J by 2 bases, with 12 bases between the two germline ends. Germline loops: CDR1 MNHEY, CDR2 SVGAGI.

CDR3 loop: CASSDPGQGANEQYF. In DNA form, the CDR3 reads TGTGCCAGCAGTGACCCGGGACAGGGTGCCAACGAGCAGTACTTC. The J gene is TRBJ2-7, the V gene TRBV6-1; 9 bases line up with TRBD1. V lost 3 bases to trimming and J lost 5 bases; unmatched junction nucleotides: 8. The CDR3 is 15 amino acids. Germline V lookup: CDR1 MNHNS, CDR2 SASEGT.

V gene TRBV2 combines with J gene TRBJ2-5, with no clear D. The V and J ends lost 1 base and 1 base respectively, with 13 bases between them. The CDR3 loop spans 16 amino acids. Germline CDR1 SNHLY, CDR2 FYNNEI. CDR3 loop: CASSEVGASFQETQYF. The CDR3 DNA reads as TGTGCCAGCAGTGAAGTAGGAGCTAGTTTCCAAGAGACCCAGTACTTC. Together with reference TRBV2 and TRBJ2-5, the CDR3 gives the full variable domain: EPEVTQTPSHQVTQMGQEVILRCVPISNHLYFYWYRQILGQKVEFLVSFYNNEISEKSEIFDDQFSVERPDGSNFTLKIRSTKLEDSAMYFCASSEVGASFQETQYFGPGTRLLVL.

V usage is TRBV2 and J usage is TRBJ2-7; possibly TRBD2 for D (6 bases). V was pared by 8 bases and J by 3 bases, with 14 bases between. Germline CDR1 SNHLY, CDR2 FYNNEI. This CDR3 region has 13 residues. The CDR3 bases are TGTGCCAGCTGCCGGGACTCCAACTACGAGCAGTACTTC. Its translation: CASCRDSNYEQYF.

The chain links TRBV4-2 to TRBJ2-5, with TRBD1 identical over 7 bases. Trimming took 5 bases from V and 9 from J; bases not matched to a gene: 6. Germline V gene lookup returns CDR1 LGHNA and CDR2 YNFKEQ. The CDR3 loop spans 12 amino acids. The CDR3 loop reads CASSSRQGPQYF. CDR3 DNA: TGTGCCAGCAGCTCCCGACAGGGTCCCCAGTACTTC.

The chain recombines TRBV19 with TRBJ1-5, with 7 bases that match TRBD1. V lost 7 bases, J lost 0 bases, and 12 bases stayed unmatched. Germline CDR1 reads LNHDA; CDR2 reads SQIVND (reference sequence). CDR3 size: 17 residues. The CDR3: CASTLTGPYYSNQPQHF. The CDR3 coding sequence is TGTGCCAGTACCCTGACAGGGCCCTATTATAGCAATCAGCCCCAGCATTTT.